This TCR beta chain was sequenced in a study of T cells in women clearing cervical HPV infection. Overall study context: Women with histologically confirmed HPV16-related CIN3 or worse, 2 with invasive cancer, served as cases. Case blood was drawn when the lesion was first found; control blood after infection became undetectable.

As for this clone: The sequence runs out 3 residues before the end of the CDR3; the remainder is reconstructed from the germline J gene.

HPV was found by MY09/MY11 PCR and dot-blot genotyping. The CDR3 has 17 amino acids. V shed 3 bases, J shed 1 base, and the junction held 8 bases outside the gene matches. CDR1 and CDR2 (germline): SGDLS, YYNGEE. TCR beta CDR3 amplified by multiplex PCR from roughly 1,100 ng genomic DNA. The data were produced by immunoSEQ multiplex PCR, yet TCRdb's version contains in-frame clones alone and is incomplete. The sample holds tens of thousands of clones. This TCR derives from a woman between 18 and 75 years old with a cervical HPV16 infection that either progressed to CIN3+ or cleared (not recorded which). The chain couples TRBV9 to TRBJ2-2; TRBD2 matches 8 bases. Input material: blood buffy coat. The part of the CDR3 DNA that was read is TGTGCCAGCAGCGAGGGAGGGAGCGGGGGGAACACCGGGGAG. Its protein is CASSEGGSGGNTGE. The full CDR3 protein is CASSEGGSGGNTGELFF.